Listed below are T cell receptor beta chains from one sample, sequenced in a study of CD8 T cells in ankylosing spondylitis. TCRdb re-called the 5' RACE reads with MiXCR, one entry per CDR3 protein. The table records under 950,000 distinct CDR3 sequences, over 15% of them present only once. The sequencing sample was made of blood, either unsorted or a sorted T cell fraction (not recorded which). The receptor source for this set is a male donor with ankylosing spondylitis. The CDR3 runs from the conserved cysteine through the conserved F or W. A D gene is named only where the DNA matches it firmly. The size field is filled for only some rows; it gives once, few, many or a size class.

TGCAGTGCTAGAGATCCGGGGTACGGGGCCAACGTCCTGACTTTC	CSARDPGYGANVLTF	15	-	TRBV20-1	TRBJ2-6	-
TGTGCCAGCAGTGAACTCAGGAGCTACGAGCAGTACTTC	CASSELRSYEQYF	13	-	TRBV2	TRBJ2-7	-
TGCAGTGCTAGAGACCCTACCTTGGACCGGGGTGAAGCTTTCTTT	CSARDPTLDRGEAFF	15	-	TRBV20-1	TRBJ1-1	many
TGCAGTGCTTCCCCCATAGCCGGGGAGCTGTTTTTT	CSASPIAGELFF	12	-	TRBV20-1	TRBJ2-2	few
TGCAGTGCTAGTGGGCCTAACAAATACAATGAGCAGTTCTTC	CSASGPNKYNEQFF	14	-	TRBV20-1	TRBJ2-1	many
TGTGCCACCAACCGGGACGGCAGCTCTGGGGCCAACGTCCTGACTTTC	CATNRDGSSGANVLTF	16	-	TRBV15	TRBJ2-6	few
TGTACCTGCAGGAGGACTAGCGGGGTCGGAAGAACAGATACGCAGTATTTT	CTCRRTSGVGRTDTQYF	17	TRBD2	TRBV7-4	TRBJ2-3	-
TGTGCCATCACCGGGACGTTGGATTCACCCCTCCACTTT	CAITGTLDSPLHF	13	-	TRBV10-3	TRBJ1-6	-
TGTGCCAGCAGCTTAGCCGGGACTGAGACAGATACGCAGTATTTT	CASSLAGTETDTQYF	15	-	TRBV7-3	TRBJ2-3	-
TGTGCCAGCAGCCCTTACCGGACAGAGACTGGAAACACCATATATTTT	CASSPYRTETGNTIYF	16	-	TRBV3-1	TRBJ1-3	many
TGCAGTGCTAAGGAGGGGATCGGGACTGAAGCTTTCTTT	CSAKEGIGTEAFF	13	-	TRBV20-1	TRBJ1-1	-
TGCAGCGTTGGCGGGCAACCCTATGGCTACACCTTC	CSVGGQPYGYTF	12	-	TRBV29-1	TRBJ1-2	-
TGCAGTGCTAGATCGGGGGGGGCCCAGGAGACCCAGTACTTC	CSARSGGAQETQYF	14	TRBD2	TRBV20-1	TRBJ2-5	few
TGTGCCATCAGTGATCAGGGACCCGGCACAGATACGCAGTATTTT	CAISDQGPGTDTQYF	15	-	TRBV10-3	TRBJ2-3	-
TGCGCCAGCAGCCAAGCTGATACAGGGAGCTACGAGCAGTACTTC	CASSQADTGSYEQYF	15	-	TRBV4-1	TRBJ2-7	-
TGCAGTGCTAGTGCGCCGGGAATCTCCTACGAGCAGTACTTC	CSASAPGISYEQYF	14	-	TRBV20-1	TRBJ2-7	-
TGTGCCAGCAGCTTAACCTCTTATTCTAACTATGGCTACACCTTC	CASSLTSYSNYGYTF	15	-	TRBV7-9	TRBJ1-2	-
TGTGCCAGCGACAGGTCCACCTCCTACGAGCAGTACTTC	CASDRSTSYEQYF	13	-	TRBV5-8	TRBJ2-7	-
TGTGCCGGGGCCACCAGCGAAGATACGCAGTATTTT	CAGATSEDTQYF	12	-	TRBV7-9	TRBJ2-3	-
TGTGCCAGCAGTTTATTGGCCGGGATCGGGTACACTGAAGCTTTCTTT	CASSLLAGIGYTEAFF	16	-	TRBV28	TRBJ1-1	few
TGTGCCAGCTCACCGGTCCGGGGGTATAAATACAATGAGCAGTTCTTC	CASSPVRGYKYNEQFF	16	-	TRBV18	TRBJ2-1	few
TGTGCCAGCAGCCCGACCCGGGACAGGGGCATTAAGAATGAAAAACTGTTTTTT	CASSPTRDRGIKNEKLFF	18	TRBD1	TRBV4-2	TRBJ1-4	few
TGTGCCAGCAGCTTGGGACTAGCGGGCTTTGAGCAGTTCTTC	CASSLGLAGFEQFF	14	TRBD2	TRBV13	TRBJ2-1	few
TGTGCCAGCAGTTCCGGTCTGGGGGAGCAGTACTTC	CASSSGLGEQYF	12	-	TRBV27	TRBJ2-7	few
TGCGCCAGCAGTGACCACGGCACCTACGAGCAGTACTTC	CASSDHGTYEQYF	13	-	TRBV10-1	TRBJ2-7	few
TGCGCCAGCAGCTTGGCCGTGGCAGGGCAAGCTTTCTTT	CASSLAVAGQAFF	13	-	TRBV5-1	TRBJ1-1	-
TGTGCCAGCAGTGAAGTAGCCAGAACCTACAATGAGCAGTTCTTC	CASSEVARTYNEQFF	15	-	TRBV2	TRBJ2-1	-
TGTGCCAGCAGTTTTCGGCAGTCAAATGAAAAACTGTTTTTT	CASSFRQSNEKLFF	14	-	TRBV12-3/TRBV12-4	TRBJ1-4	few
TGCGCCAGCAGCCAAGGGGCGTCTAGCGGGAGAGAGACCCAGTACTTC	CASSQGASSGRETQYF	16	TRBD2	TRBV4-1	TRBJ2-5	few
TGTGCCAGCAGCGGAACACTAGCGGAGACAGATACGCAGTATTTT	CASSGTLAETDTQYF	15	TRBD2	TRBV9	TRBJ2-3	-
TGTGCCAGCAGCTCCCCCGGACAGGGGGCGGTGGGCACTGAAGCTTTCTTT	CASSSPGQGAVGTEAFF	17	TRBD1	TRBV5-5	TRBJ1-1	few
TGTGCCAGCATTACCGAGACGAACACTGAAGCTTTCTTT	CASITETNTEAFF	13	-	TRBV12-3/TRBV12-4	TRBJ1-1	many
TGCAGTGCTAGGTCTGGGGTTGGCTACACCTTC	CSARSGVGYTF	11	-	TRBV20-1	TRBJ1-2	-
TGTGCCAGCAGTAAGGGGGGGAATCAGCCCCAGCATTTT	CASSKGGNQPQHF	13	-	TRBV27	TRBJ1-5	-
TGTGCCACCAGCAGAGTGGGCGGGGGGGGAGGAGATACGCAGTATTTT	CATSRVGGGGGDTQYF	16	TRBD2	TRBV15	TRBJ2-3	-
TGTGCCAGCAGTCCCGGGACAGATTATAGCAATCAGCCCCAGCATTTT	CASSPGTDYSNQPQHF	16	TRBD1	TRBV12-3/TRBV12-4	TRBJ1-5	-
TGTGCCAGCAGCTTAGGTGTAGGAGCAGGCGGTGGACCTCAGCCCCAGCATTTT	CASSLGVGAGGGPQPQHF	18	-	TRBV11-2	TRBJ1-5	-
TGCAGCGTTGGTGGGGGCTCAGGAACCGGGGAGCTGTTTTTT	CSVGGGSGTGELFF	14	-	TRBV29-1	TRBJ2-2	few